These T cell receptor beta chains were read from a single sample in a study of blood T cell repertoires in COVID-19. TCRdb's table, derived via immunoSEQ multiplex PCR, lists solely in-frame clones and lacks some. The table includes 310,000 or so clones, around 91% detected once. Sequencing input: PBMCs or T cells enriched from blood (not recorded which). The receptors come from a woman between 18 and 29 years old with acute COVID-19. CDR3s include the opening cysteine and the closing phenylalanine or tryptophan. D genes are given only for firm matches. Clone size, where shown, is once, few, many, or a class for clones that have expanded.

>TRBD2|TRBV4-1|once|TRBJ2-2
TGCGCCAGCAGCCAAGATAGAGCGGGAGGGACCGGGGAGCTGTTTTTT
CASSQDRAGGTGELFF
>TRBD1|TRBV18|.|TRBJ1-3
TGTGCCAGCTCACCCAACAGGGGCGACTCTGGAAACACCATATATTTT
CASSPNRGDSGNTIYF
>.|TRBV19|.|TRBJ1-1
TGTGCCAGTTCTTTTCCAGGAGGGAGGAACACTGAAGCTTTCTTT
CASSFPGGRNTEAFF
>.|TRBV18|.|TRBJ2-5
TGTGCCAGCTCACCAAGGGGGGGTGACCAAGAGACCCAGTACTTC
CASSPRGGDQETQYF
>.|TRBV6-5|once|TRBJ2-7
TGTGCCACCCTCCTCGTCTCCTACGAGCAGTACTTC
CATLLVSYEQYF
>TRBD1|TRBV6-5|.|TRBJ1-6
TGTGCCAGCAGTTACGACAGGGTCTCACCCCTCCACTTT
CASSYDRVSPLHF
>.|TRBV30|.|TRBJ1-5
TGTGCCTGGAGTTCCTCTCCTACAGGGAACCAGCCCCAGCATTTT
CAWSSSPTGNQPQHF
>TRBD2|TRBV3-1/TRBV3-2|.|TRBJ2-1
TGTGCCAGCAGCCAAGCGGGAGGGCCGGGAAATGAGCAGTTCTTC
CASSQAGGPGNEQFF
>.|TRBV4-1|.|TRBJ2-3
TGCGCCAGCAGCCACTCCGGGACACCGAGCACAGATACGCAGTATTTT
CASSHSGTPSTDTQYF
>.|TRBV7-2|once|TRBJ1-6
TGTGCCAGCAGCTTAGTCCAGGCGAGTAGGCCCCTCCACTTT
CASSLVQASRPLHF
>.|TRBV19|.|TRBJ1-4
TGTGCCAGTAGTATCCGGATCGGGTCGGGGAATGAAAAACTGTTTTTT
CASSIRIGSGNEKLFF
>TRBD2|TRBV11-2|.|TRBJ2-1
TGTGCCAGCAGCTTACATGGACTAGCGGGACGGGAGCAGTTCTTC
CASSLHGLAGREQFF
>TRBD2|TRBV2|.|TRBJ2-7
TGTGCCAGCAGTGAAGCGCGTTCGGGGGGAGGGGCTTACGAGCAGTACTTC
CASSEARSGGGAYEQYF
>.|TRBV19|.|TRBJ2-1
TGTGCCAGTACTCCACCCCACGGGTATGGTTCCTACAATGAGCAGTTCTTC
CASTPPHGYGSYNEQFF
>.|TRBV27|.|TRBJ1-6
TGTGCCAGCAGTTTATCAACAGTCTATAATTCACCCCTCCACTTT
CASSLSTVYNSPLHF
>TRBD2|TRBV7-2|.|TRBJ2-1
TGTGCCAGCAGAACTGGACTAGCGGGTCCCTACAATGAGCAGTTCTTC
CASRTGLAGPYNEQFF
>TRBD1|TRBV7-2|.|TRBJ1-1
TGTGCCAGCAGCGGTCAGGGGGGAAGGACTGAAGCTTTCTTT
CASSGQGGRTEAFF
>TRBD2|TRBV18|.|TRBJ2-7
TGTGCCAGCTCACCACTGCCTAGCGGGGATTACGAGCAGTACTTC
CASSPLPSGDYEQYF
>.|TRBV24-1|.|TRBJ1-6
TGTGCCACCAGCGCCACTAGAAGGGCCCACCAGGGGCATTATCCTTCTAATTCACCCCTCCACTTT
CATSATRRAHQGHYPSNSPLHF
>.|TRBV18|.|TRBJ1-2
TGTGCCAGCTCGCAGGACAACTTCGATGGCTACACCTTC
CASSQDNFDGYTF
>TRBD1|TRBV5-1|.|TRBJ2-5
TGCGCCAGCAGCTGGGGGGGACAGGGATCCGGAGAGACCCAGTACTTC
CASSWGGQGSGETQYF
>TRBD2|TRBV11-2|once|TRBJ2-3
TGTGCCAGCAGCCCCGGAATAGCGGGAGGGTCTGGGGGCACAGATACGCAGTATTTT
CASSPGIAGGSGGTDTQYF
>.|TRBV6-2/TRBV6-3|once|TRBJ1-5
TGTGCCAGCAGCCCTCTCCGGGACACAGCATTCCCCCAGCATTTT
CASSPLRDTAFPQHF